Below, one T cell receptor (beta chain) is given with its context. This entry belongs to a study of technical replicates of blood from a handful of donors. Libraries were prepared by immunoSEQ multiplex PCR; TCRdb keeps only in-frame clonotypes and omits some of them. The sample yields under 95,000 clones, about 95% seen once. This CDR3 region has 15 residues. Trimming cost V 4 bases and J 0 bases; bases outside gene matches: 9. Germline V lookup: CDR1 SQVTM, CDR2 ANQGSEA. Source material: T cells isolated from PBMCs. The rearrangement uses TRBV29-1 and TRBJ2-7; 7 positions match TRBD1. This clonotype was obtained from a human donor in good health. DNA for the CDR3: TGCAGCGTTGCCCTCTCACAGGGGCACTCCTACGAGCAGTACTTC. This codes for CSVALSQGHSYEQYF.